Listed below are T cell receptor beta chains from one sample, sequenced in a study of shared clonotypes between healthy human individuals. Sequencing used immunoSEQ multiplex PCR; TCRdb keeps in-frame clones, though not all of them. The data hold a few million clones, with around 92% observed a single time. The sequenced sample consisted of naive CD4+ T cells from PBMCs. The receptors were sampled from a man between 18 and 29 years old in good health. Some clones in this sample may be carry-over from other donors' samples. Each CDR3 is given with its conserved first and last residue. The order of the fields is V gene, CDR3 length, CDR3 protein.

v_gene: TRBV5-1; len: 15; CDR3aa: CASSSQEGLNYGYTF
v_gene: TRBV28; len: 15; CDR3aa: CASRPTGATNEKLFF
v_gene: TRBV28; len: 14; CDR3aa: CASSLRVGTDTQYF
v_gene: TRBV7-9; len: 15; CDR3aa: CASSQPGQGVLEQYF
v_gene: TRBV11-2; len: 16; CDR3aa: CASSFRSLAGSYEQYF
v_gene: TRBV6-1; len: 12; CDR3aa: CASRGHPSEQYF
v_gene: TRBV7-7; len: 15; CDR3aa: CASSRAVGPQETQYF
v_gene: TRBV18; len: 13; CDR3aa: CASSPLAGETQYF
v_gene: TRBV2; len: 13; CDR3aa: CASSADRYNEQFF
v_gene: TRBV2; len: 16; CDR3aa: CASSPVAPPLGNEQFF
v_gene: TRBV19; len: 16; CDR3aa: CASRSVAVGSNQPQHF
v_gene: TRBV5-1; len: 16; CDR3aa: CASSLVSDGVNTEAFF
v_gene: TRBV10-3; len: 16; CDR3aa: CAISDLTGGANQPQHF
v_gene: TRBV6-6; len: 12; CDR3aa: CASSPDGETQYF
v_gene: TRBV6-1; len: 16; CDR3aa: CASSDRSRVLENEQFF
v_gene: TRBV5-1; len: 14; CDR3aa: CASSLVGLSETQYF
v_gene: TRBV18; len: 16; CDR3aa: CASSLQQGETGNTIYF
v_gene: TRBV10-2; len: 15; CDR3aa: CASSEGQGIYYGYTF
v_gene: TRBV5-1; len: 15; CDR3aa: CASSLRERGRAEQYF